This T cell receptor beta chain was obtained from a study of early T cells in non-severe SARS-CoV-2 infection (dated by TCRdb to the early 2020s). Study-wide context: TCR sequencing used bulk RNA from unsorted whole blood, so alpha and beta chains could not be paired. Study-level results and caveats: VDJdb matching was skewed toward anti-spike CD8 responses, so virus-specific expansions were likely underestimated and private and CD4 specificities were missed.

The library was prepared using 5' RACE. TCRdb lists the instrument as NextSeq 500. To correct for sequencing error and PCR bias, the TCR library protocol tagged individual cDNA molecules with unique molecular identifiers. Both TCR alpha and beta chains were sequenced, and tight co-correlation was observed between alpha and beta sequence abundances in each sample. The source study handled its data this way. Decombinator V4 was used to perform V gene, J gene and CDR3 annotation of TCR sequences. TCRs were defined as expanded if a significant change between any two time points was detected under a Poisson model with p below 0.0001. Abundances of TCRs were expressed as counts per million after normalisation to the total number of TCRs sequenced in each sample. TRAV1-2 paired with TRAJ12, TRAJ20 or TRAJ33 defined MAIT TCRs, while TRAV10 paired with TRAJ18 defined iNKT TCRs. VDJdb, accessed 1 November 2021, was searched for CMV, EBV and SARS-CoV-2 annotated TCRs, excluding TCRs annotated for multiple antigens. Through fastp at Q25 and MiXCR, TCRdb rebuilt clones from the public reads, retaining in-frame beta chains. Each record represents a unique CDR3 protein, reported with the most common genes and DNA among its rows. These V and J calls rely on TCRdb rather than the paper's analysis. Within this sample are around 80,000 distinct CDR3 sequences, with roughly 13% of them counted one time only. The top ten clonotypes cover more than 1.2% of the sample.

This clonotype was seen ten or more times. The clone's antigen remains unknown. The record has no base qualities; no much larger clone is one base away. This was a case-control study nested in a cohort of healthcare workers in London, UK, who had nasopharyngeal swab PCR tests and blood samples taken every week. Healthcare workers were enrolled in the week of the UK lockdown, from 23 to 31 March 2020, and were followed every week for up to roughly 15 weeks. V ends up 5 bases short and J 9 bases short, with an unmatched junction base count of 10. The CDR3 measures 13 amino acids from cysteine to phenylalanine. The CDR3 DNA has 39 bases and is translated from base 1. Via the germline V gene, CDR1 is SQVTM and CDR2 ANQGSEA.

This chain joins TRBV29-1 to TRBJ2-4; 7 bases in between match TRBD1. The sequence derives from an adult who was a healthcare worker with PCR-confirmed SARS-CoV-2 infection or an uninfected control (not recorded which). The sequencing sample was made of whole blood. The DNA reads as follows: TGCAGCGTTAGACTTACAGGGGACGGCATTCAGTACTTC. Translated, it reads CSVRLTGDGIQYF. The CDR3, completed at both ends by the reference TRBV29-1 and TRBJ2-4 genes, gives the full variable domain SAVISQKPSRDICQRGTSLTIQCQVDSQVTMMFWYRQQPGQSLTLIATANQGSEATYESGFVIDKFPISRPNLTFSTLTVSNMSPEDSSIYLCSVRLTGDGIQYFGAGTRLSVL.